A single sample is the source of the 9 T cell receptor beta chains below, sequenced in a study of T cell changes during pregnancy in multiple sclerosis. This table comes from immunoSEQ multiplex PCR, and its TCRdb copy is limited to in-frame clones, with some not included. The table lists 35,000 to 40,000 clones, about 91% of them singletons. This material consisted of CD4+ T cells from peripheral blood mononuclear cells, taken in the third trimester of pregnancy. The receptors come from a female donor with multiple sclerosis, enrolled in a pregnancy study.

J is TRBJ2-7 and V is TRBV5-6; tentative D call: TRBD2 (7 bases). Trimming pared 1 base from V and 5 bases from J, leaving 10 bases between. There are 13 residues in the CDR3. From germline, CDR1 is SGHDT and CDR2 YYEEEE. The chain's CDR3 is CASSLRGGHEQYF. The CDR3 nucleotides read TGTGCCAGCAGCTTGAGGGGGGGCCACGAGCAGTACTTC.

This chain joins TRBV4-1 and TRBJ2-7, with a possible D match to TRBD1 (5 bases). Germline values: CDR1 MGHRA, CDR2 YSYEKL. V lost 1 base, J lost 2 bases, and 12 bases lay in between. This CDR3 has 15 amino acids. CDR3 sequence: CASSQAKTVTYEQYF. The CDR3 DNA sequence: TGCGCCAGCAGCCAAGCCAAGACAGTAACCTACGAGCAGTACTTC.

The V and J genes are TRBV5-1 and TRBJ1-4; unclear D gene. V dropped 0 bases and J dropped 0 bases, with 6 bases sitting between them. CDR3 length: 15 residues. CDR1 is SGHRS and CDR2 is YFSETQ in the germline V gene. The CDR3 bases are TGCGCCAGCAGCTTGGGTACAGCAACTAATGAAAAACTGTTTTTT. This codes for CASSLGTATNEKLFF.

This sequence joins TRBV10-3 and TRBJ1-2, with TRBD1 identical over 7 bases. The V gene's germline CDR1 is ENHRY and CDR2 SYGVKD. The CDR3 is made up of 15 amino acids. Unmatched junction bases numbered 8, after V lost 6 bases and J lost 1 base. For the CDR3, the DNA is TGTGCCATCAGGGGTACAGGGGTAGGTAACTATGGCTACACCTTC. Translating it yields CAIRGTGVGNYGYTF.

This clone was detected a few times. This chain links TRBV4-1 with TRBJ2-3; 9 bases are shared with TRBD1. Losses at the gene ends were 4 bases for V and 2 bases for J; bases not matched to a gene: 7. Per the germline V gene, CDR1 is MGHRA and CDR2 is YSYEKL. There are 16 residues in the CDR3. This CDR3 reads CASSPWTGANTDTQYF. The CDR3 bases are TGCGCCAGCAGCCCGTGGACAGGGGCGAACACAGATACGCAGTATTTT.

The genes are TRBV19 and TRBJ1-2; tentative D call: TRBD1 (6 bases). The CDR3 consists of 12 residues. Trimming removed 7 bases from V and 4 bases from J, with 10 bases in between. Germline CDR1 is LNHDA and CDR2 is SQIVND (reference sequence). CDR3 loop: CASMDSPYGYTF. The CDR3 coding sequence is TGTGCCAGTATGGACAGTCCCTATGGCTACACCTTC. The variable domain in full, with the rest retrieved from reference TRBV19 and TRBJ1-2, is DGGITQSPKYLFRKEGQNVTLSCEQNLNHDAMYWYRQDPGQGLRLIYYSQIVNDFQKGDIAEGYSVSREKKESFPLTVTSAQKNPTAFYLCASMDSPYGYTFGSGTRLTVV.

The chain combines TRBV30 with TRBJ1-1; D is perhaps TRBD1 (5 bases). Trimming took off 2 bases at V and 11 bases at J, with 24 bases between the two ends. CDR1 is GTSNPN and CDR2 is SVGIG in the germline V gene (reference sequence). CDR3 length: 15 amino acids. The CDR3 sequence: CAWSPASQGNLRAFF. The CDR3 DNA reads TGTGCCTGGAGTCCCGCGTCCCAGGGTAATTTGCGGGCTTTCTTT.

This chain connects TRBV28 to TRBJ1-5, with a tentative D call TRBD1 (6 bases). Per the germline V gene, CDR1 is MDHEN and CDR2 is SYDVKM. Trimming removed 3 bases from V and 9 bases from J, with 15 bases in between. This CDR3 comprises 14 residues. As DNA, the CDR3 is TGTGCCAGCAGTTTTGGGCAGGGGCGTCGGCCCCAGCATTTT. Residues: CASSFGQGRRPQHF.

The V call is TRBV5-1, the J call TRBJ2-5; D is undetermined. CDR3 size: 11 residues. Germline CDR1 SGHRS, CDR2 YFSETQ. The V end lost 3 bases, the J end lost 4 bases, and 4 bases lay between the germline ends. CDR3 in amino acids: CASSSGETQYF. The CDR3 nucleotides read TGCGCCAGCAGCTCCGGAGAGACCCAGTACTTC.